This entry concerns a single T cell receptor (beta chain). The antigen remains undetermined. The CDR3 runs to 18 residues. The ends lost 0 bases at V and 3 bases at J; junction bases unmatched: 10. Germline-derived CDR1 and CDR2 are SGHDT and YYEEEE. Vbeta (60) and Jbeta (13) primers were used in the PCR. Repertoires were generated with immunoSEQ multiplex PCR, while TCRdb's copy carries only in-frame clones and drops some. The data hold 150,000 to 200,000 clones, with about four fifths observed a single time. The entry originates in a study of cytomegalovirus exposure and HLA in healthy donors. Overall study findings and caveats: Follow-up analysis later connected one missense variant in DCLRE1C with trimming of TCR beta V- and J-genes.

Sequenced input: PBMCs. The sequence was obtained from a woman aged 30 to 39 in good health and CMV-seropositive. V is TRBV5-6 and J is TRBJ2-3; TRBD2 agrees at 10 bases. CDR3 region: CASSLETGLAVATDTQYF. CDR3 in DNA: TGTGCCAGCAGCTTGGAAACCGGACTAGCGGTGGCTACAGATACGCAGTATTTT.